This T cell receptor (beta chain) is drawn from a study of shared clonotypes between healthy human individuals. Study-wide points: Sample collection involved blood only; tissue repertoires are likely different.

Germline V CDR1 and CDR2: SGHNT, YYREEE (reference sequence). Deletions cut 0 bases from V and 7 bases from J, with 14 bases between. The CDR3 extends over 15 amino acids. The input for sorted-subset replicate PCRs was approximately 200 ng DNA, tens of thousands of T cell genomes. The method was immunoSEQ multiplex PCR; TCRdb's version includes in-frame clones alone and lacks a portion of them. The sample includes about 1 million clones, around 74% of them seen just once. Comment on this clone: As yet, its antigen is unknown.

Adult Caucasians living in Nashville, Tennessee made up all of the donors. This chain uses TRBV5-4 with TRBJ2-1, with D tentatively TRBD2 (6 bases). Sample: memory CD4+ T cells sorted from blood. Indicated subset: CD45RA-negative fraction. The receptor comes from a young man in good health. The CDR3, as DNA: TGTGCCAGCAGCTTGGGGGGGGACCCCTGGAATGAGCAGTTCTTC. It yields the protein CASSLGGDPWNEQFF. The full variable domain, rest sourced from reference TRBV5-4 and TRBJ2-1, is ETGVTQSPTHLIKTRGQQVTLRCSSQSGHNTVSWYQQALGQGPQFIFQYYREEENGRGNFPPRFSGLQFPNYSSELNVNALELDDSALYLCASSLGGDPWNEQFFGPGTRLTVL.